Listed below are T cell receptor beta chains from one sample, sequenced in a study of blood T cells in healthy people across ages. TCRdb reprocessed the 5' RACE reads via MiXCR and lists one record per CDR3 protein. Counted here are approximately 780,000 distinct CDR3 sequences, under 30% occurring once; the ten biggest clones make up 2.5% to 3.5%. In addition, the sample was reused for a study of T cells of mothers and their children.

The sequenced material came from blood. These receptor sequences come from a boy aged 10-17 years in good health. Each CDR3 is given without its conserved first and last residue. The size entry is marked missing in some rows and otherwise reads once, few, many or a size class.

cdr3_aa	clone_size	v_call	j_call
ASSLALRTSGVDYYEQF	.	TRBV4-2	.
ASSATTQGKANEKLF	.	TRBV19	TRBJ1-4
AWSARRGPPNEKLF	few	TRBV30	TRBJ1-4
ASSQVWSQGANEQF	.	TRBV4-2	.
ASIRQIFSNQPQH	few	TRBV28	TRBJ1-5
ASSLVELTSGARHNEQF	few	TRBV6-2/TRBV6-3	TRBJ2-1
ATASSYNEQF	few	TRBV24-1	TRBJ2-1
ASSRLGTVEKLF	.	TRBV4-1	TRBJ1-4
SAIGTGGSPLH	few	TRBV20-1	TRBJ1-6
SVKGVMNTEAF	once	TRBV29-1	TRBJ1-1
ASREPGQGAYEQY	.	TRBV3-1	.
SAKRVRDKNIQY	.	TRBV20-1	TRBJ2-4
ASSEALVAELETQY	few	TRBV12-3/TRBV12-4	TRBJ2-5
SAQRPSGSYNEQF	.	TRBV20-1	TRBJ2-1
ASSRALARETQY	few	TRBV12-3/TRBV12-4	TRBJ2-5
SARQGTAWETQY	.	TRBV20-1	TRBJ2-5
AWTHRGNSPLH	few	TRBV30	TRBJ1-6
SASRAPTYEQY	few	TRBV20-1	TRBJ2-7
ASSLQLGNQPQH	few	TRBV5-1	TRBJ1-5
ASSISGGPLETQY	.	TRBV11-2	TRBJ2-5
ASSFRLRAVGQETQY	.	TRBV7-8	TRBJ2-5
ASSPASGGDQETQY	.	TRBV7-2	TRBJ2-5
ASSGTSARFYYEQY	few	TRBV28	TRBJ2-7
ASSQNPQADTEAF	.	TRBV3-1	TRBJ1-1
ASSLAGQGLYGYT	.	TRBV5-4	TRBJ1-2
ASSPRGSEAF	.	TRBV5-1	TRBJ1-1
ASISPGQTPNEQY	few	TRBV28	.
SASRSSFTDTQY	.	TRBV20-1	TRBJ2-3
ASSLPSGGELTQY	.	TRBV28	TRBJ2-5
ASSFPRGTENYGYT	.	TRBV7-3	TRBJ1-2
AWSVTEETQY	few	TRBV30	TRBJ2-5
ASNPGGPNTGELF	.	TRBV7-3	TRBJ2-2
ASSYSPSNEQF	few	TRBV6-5	TRBJ2-1
ASRSGTGPYNEQF	once	TRBV7-9	TRBJ2-1
ASSTSGIQADTQY	.	TRBV11-2	TRBJ2-3
ASSSHLGSGDEQY	.	TRBV28	TRBJ2-7
ASSLAGTPNYGYT	few	TRBV11-2	TRBJ1-2
ASSFKGNLGAF	many	TRBV12-3/TRBV12-4	TRBJ1-1
AISGTPERETQY	few	TRBV10-3	TRBJ2-5
SARATSREGQYTQY	.	TRBV20-1	TRBJ2-3
ASSFSDRGYEQY	.	TRBV19	.
ASSLRETRSLYGYT	.	TRBV27	TRBJ1-2
ASSVGTDREQY	few	TRBV9	TRBJ2-7
ASSLYENSPLH	.	TRBV5-4	TRBJ1-6
ASSLRLAGPQETQY	.	TRBV11-2	TRBJ2-5
ASSLFPGGRETQY	few	TRBV5-4	.
ASSQGQGRFTEAF	.	TRBV4-2	TRBJ1-1
ASSPTTRGAYNEQF	few	TRBV18	.
ASTTATFSEAF	once	TRBV25-1	TRBJ1-1
ASRIAGAQETQY	.	TRBV5-1	TRBJ2-5
ASSQPGQNQVEY	.	TRBV4-1	TRBJ2-7
ASSLGGSLQEQY	.	TRBV7-2	TRBJ2-7
ASSGREGHTGELF	few	TRBV5-1	TRBJ2-2
ASSVASGGPGTGELF	.	TRBV9	TRBJ2-2
AISGQPVTGELF	.	TRBV10-3	TRBJ2-2
ASITGQGAFYGYT	few	TRBV2	TRBJ1-2
ASSQVSSGVGEQF	.	TRBV3-1	TRBJ2-1
ASSLAGTSGDNEQF	few	TRBV5-1	TRBJ2-1
ASSSGSFGSYEQY	few	TRBV28	.
ASSIIEAGQETQY	.	TRBV5-1	TRBJ2-5